This is a list of T cell receptor beta chains from one sample in a study of PD-1 blockade in classical Hodgkin lymphoma. This table comes from immunoSEQ multiplex PCR, and its TCRdb copy is limited to in-frame clones, with some not included. Counted here are tens of thousands of clones, more than 85% occurring once; the ten biggest clones make up 8%. This specimen was peripheral blood mononuclear cells (PBMCs), taken at baseline. The receptors come from a human donor with classical Hodgkin lymphoma. CDR3s include the opening cysteine and the closing phenylalanine or tryptophan. Fields, in order: CDR3 length, V gene, D gene, J gene, CDR3 protein. The D gene is left open where the match is weak.

cdr3_length: 17; v_call: TRBV19; d_call: TRBD1; j_call: TRBJ1-1; cdr3_aa: CASSIARDSYTNTEAFF
cdr3_length: 14; v_call: TRBV28; d_call: .; j_call: TRBJ1-1; cdr3_aa: CASSWLDKNTEAFF
cdr3_length: 15; v_call: TRBV30; d_call: .; j_call: TRBJ1-1; cdr3_aa: CAWSPSGHLNTEAFF
cdr3_length: 12; v_call: TRBV12-5; d_call: .; j_call: TRBJ1-4; cdr3_aa: CASRLYNEKLFF
cdr3_length: 13; v_call: TRBV6-6; d_call: TRBD1; j_call: TRBJ2-5; cdr3_aa: CATTSTGEETQYF
cdr3_length: 13; v_call: TRBV6-1; d_call: TRBD1; j_call: TRBJ2-7; cdr3_aa: CASGGQGKGEQYF
cdr3_length: 14; v_call: TRBV10-3; d_call: TRBD1; j_call: TRBJ2-3; cdr3_aa: CAISDDRVTDTQYF
cdr3_length: 16; v_call: TRBV15; d_call: .; j_call: TRBJ1-3; cdr3_aa: CATSREVRGTGNTIYF
cdr3_length: 15; v_call: TRBV4-1; d_call: .; j_call: TRBJ1-1; cdr3_aa: CASSQESLGNTEAFF
cdr3_length: 18; v_call: TRBV4-3; d_call: TRBD2; j_call: TRBJ2-3; cdr3_aa: CASSPTETSGLPTDTQYF
cdr3_length: 15; v_call: TRBV6-1; d_call: TRBD2; j_call: TRBJ2-1; cdr3_aa: CASSEASGGYNEQFF
cdr3_length: 17; v_call: TRBV7-9; d_call: TRBD1; j_call: TRBJ1-2; cdr3_aa: CASSPSRGRQGAGGYTF
cdr3_length: 13; v_call: TRBV11-2; d_call: .; j_call: TRBJ2-3; cdr3_aa: CASSLRDTDTQYF
cdr3_length: 11; v_call: TRBV27; d_call: .; j_call: TRBJ2-5; cdr3_aa: CASSLGETQYF
cdr3_length: 16; v_call: TRBV10-3; d_call: .; j_call: TRBJ2-7; cdr3_aa: CAISLLPGPLTGEQYF
cdr3_length: 14; v_call: TRBV7-2; d_call: .; j_call: TRBJ2-7; cdr3_aa: CASSPRAELYEQYF
cdr3_length: 15; v_call: TRBV19; d_call: .; j_call: TRBJ2-2; cdr3_aa: CASSIGGANTGELFF
cdr3_length: 21; v_call: TRBV19; d_call: TRBD2; j_call: TRBJ2-1; cdr3_aa: CASSIGAGLAGSDEPYNEQFF
cdr3_length: 18; v_call: TRBV6-1; d_call: TRBD2; j_call: TRBJ2-5; cdr3_aa: CASSDVPTLAGGPETQYF
cdr3_length: 13; v_call: TRBV18; d_call: TRBD1; j_call: TRBJ2-7; cdr3_aa: CASSPVQGYEQYF
cdr3_length: 15; v_call: TRBV9; d_call: TRBD2; j_call: TRBJ2-2; cdr3_aa: CASSVVPGGDGELFF
cdr3_length: 15; v_call: TRBV19; d_call: .; j_call: TRBJ2-1; cdr3_aa: CASSSIAYSYNEQFF
cdr3_length: 12; v_call: TRBV23-1; d_call: .; j_call: TRBJ2-3; cdr3_aa: CASDRCTDTQYF
cdr3_length: 13; v_call: TRBV7-6; d_call: .; j_call: TRBJ2-1; cdr3_aa: CASSGGTYNEQFF
cdr3_length: 14; v_call: TRBV10-3; d_call: TRBD1; j_call: TRBJ1-3; cdr3_aa: CAIRPRGSGNTIYF
cdr3_length: 14; v_call: TRBV14; d_call: .; j_call: TRBJ1-1; cdr3_aa: CASSQAQEFTEAFF
cdr3_length: 11; v_call: TRBV18; d_call: .; j_call: TRBJ2-5; cdr3_aa: CASSARETQYF
cdr3_length: 15; v_call: TRBV30; d_call: TRBD2; j_call: TRBJ2-1; cdr3_aa: CAWQSGGRGVNEQFF
cdr3_length: 16; v_call: TRBV7-7; d_call: .; j_call: TRBJ2-2; cdr3_aa: CASSVGTGTNTGELFF
cdr3_length: 17; v_call: TRBV28; d_call: .; j_call: TRBJ2-3; cdr3_aa: CASSLVGYSFGTDTQYF
cdr3_length: 15; v_call: TRBV27; d_call: TRBD1; j_call: TRBJ1-3; cdr3_aa: CASSLTGEYGNTIYF
cdr3_length: 12; v_call: TRBV28; d_call: .; j_call: TRBJ2-7; cdr3_aa: CASSFPGREQYF
cdr3_length: 18; v_call: TRBV27; d_call: TRBD1; j_call: TRBJ2-3; cdr3_aa: CASSTEPPREWTGYTQYF